A single sample is the source of the 23 T cell receptor beta chains below, sequenced in a study of blood T cell repertoires in COVID-19. Data came from immunoSEQ multiplex PCR; TCRdb stores just in-frame clones and leaves some out. The sample has a few hundred thousand clones, more than 75% seen once; the top ten hold more than 0.95%. Sequenced input: PBMCs or T cells enriched from blood (not recorded which). Receptor source: a woman aged 18-29 years who had recovered from COVID-19.

CDR3 in amino acids: CASSLDRRGYGYTF. Here the CDR3 DNA reads TGCGCCAGCAGCTTGGATCGCAGGGGATATGGCTACACCTTC. This chain connects TRBV5-1 to TRBJ1-2; perhaps TRBD1 as D (6 bases). The CDR3 loop spans 14 amino acids. Germline lookup yields CDR1 SGHRS and CDR2 YFSETQ. Trimming removed 0 bases from V and 5 bases from J, with 11 bases in between.

The chain links TRBV6-5 to TRBJ1-5, with TRBD1 as a possible D gene (6 bases). Germline assignment: CDR1 MNHEY and CDR2 SVGAGI. This CDR3 has 14 residues. V was pared by 2 bases and J by 4 bases, with 9 bases between. DNA of the CDR3: TGTGCCAGCAGTTACGCGGACAGAAATCAGCCCCAGCATTTT. Its translation: CASSYADRNQPQHF.

The rearrangement joins TRBV6-5 to TRBJ2-7, with D uncertain. V was clipped by 0 bases and J by 6 bases, with 9 bases between them. Germline assignment: CDR1 MNHEY and CDR2 SVGAGI. The CDR3 sequence is 13 residues long. The CDR3 is CASSYSSGFEQYF. The CDR3 DNA is TGTGCCAGCAGTTACTCATCCGGGTTCGAGCAGTACTTC.

The chain joins TRBV9 to TRBJ2-5; 9 nucleotides agree with TRBD1. With V trimmed by 4 bases and J by 4 bases, 8 bases remained unmatched. Germline lookup yields CDR1 SGDLS and CDR2 YYNGEE. CDR3 length: 15 amino acids. CDR3: CASSPPGQGAETQYF. DNA for the CDR3: TGTGCCAGCAGCCCTCCGGGACAGGGAGCAGAGACCCAGTACTTC. The entire variable domain, with the rest obtained from reference TRBV9 and TRBJ2-5, is as follows: DSGVTQTPKHLITATGQRVTLRCSPRSGDLSVYWYQQSLDQGLQFLIQYYNGEERAKGNILERFSAQQFPDLHSELNLSSLELGDSALYFCASSPPGQGAETQYFGPGTRLLVL.

This clone was detected only once. A much bigger clone sits one base away, suggesting this may be a read error. V usage is TRBV11-3 and J usage is TRBJ2-7; TRBD1 might be the D (5 bases). The CDR3 is 12 residues long. V was pared by 5 bases and J by 3 bases, with 8 bases between. Looked up from germline, CDR1 is SGHNT and CDR2 is YENEEA. The CDR3 sequence: CASSPDSYEQYF. In DNA, the CDR3 is TGTGCCAGCAGCCCCGACAGCTACGAGCAGTACTTC.

In its sample, this clone was seen once. CDR3 sequence: CASSQERQNQPQHF. DNA for the CDR3: TGCGCCAGCAGCCAAGAGCGACAGAATCAGCCCCAGCATTTT. The V call is TRBV4-1, the J call TRBJ1-5, with a weak D call TRBD1 (5 bases). Trimming shortened V by 0 bases and J by 4 bases, and 7 bases separated the two germline ends. The CDR3 length is 14 residues. Germline-derived CDR1 and CDR2 are MGHRA and YSYEKL.

This chain links TRBV6-5 with TRBJ2-7; 8 bases fit TRBD1. Looked up from germline, CDR1 is MNHEY and CDR2 is SVGAGI. V lost 4 bases and J lost 2; bases outside the gene matches: 7. This CDR3 contains 15 residues. The CDR3, as DNA: TGTGCCAGCAGTTGGTCCGGGACAGGACCCTACGAGCAGTACTTC. Translated: CASSWSGTGPYEQYF.

The chain has TRBV5-1 and TRBJ1-1, with D uncertain. Germline-derived CDR1 and CDR2 are SGHRS and YFSETQ. V was pared by 4 bases and J by 3 bases, with 13 bases between. There are 14 residues in the CDR3. CDR3: CASSHLTVDTEAFF. CDR3 bases: TGCGCCAGCAGCCACCTAACGGTGGACACTGAAGCTTTCTTT.

The chain recombines TRBV10-3 with TRBJ2-1, with TRBD1 matching 10 bases. V lost 6 bases and J lost 7; bases outside the gene matches: 15. The CDR3 length is 17 residues. CDR1 ENHRY and CDR2 SYGVKD come from the germline V gene. The CDR3 spells CAIRRDRGFKPGNEQFF. CDR3 in DNA: TGTGCCATCAGGCGGGACAGGGGTTTTAAGCCCGGGAATGAGCAGTTCTTC.

The chain links TRBV5-1 to TRBJ2-1, with 12 nucleotides matching TRBD2. V was clipped by 0 bases and J by 0 bases; unmatched bases: 4. The CDR3 is made up of 18 amino acids. The germline gives CDR1 SGHRS, CDR2 YFSETQ. The CDR3 reads CASSLELAGGISYNEQFF. CDR3 DNA: TGCGCCAGCAGCTTGGAACTAGCGGGGGGTATCTCCTACAATGAGCAGTTCTTC.

In this sample, this clone turned up once. The genes are TRBV5-4 and TRBJ1-3, with 12 nucleotides matching TRBD1. V lost 3 bases to trimming and J lost 4 bases; unmatched junction nucleotides: 5. The CDR3 is 16 amino acids. CDR1 is SGHNT and CDR2 is YYREEE in the germline V gene (reference sequence). DNA of the CDR3: TGTGCCAGCAGCTCGGGACAGGGGGCCGGCGGAAACACCATATATTTT. Its protein product is CASSSGQGAGGNTIYF.

The chain carries TRBV3-1 (or the pseudogene TRBV3-2) and TRBJ1-1; D remains unclear. This CDR3 contains 13 residues. The V and J ends lost 0 bases and 7 bases respectively, with 9 bases between them. Per germline, CDR1 LGHDT and CDR2 YNNKEL (reference sequence). The CDR3 DNA follows: TGTGCCAGCAGCCAAGATCCGGCAGGTGAAGCTTTCTTT. Its translation is CASSQDPAGEAFF.

The chain employs TRBV9 and TRBJ2-7, with 9 bases fitting TRBD1. Germline V gene lookup returns CDR1 SGDLS and CDR2 YYNGEE. CDR3 length equals 15 residues. V lost 3 bases to trimming and J lost 5 bases; unmatched junction nucleotides: 9. CDR3 in DNA: TGTGCCAGCAGCGCATCCGGGACAGGGAGCGACGAGCAGTACTTC. Translated, it gives CASSASGTGSDEQYF.

V is TRBV20-1 and J is TRBJ2-3; unclear D gene. Germline assignment: CDR1 DFQATT and CDR2 SNEGSKA (reference sequence). CDR3 size: 11 residues. V was clipped by 8 bases and J by 1 base, with 7 bases between them. The CDR3 here is CSFIGTDTQYF. The CDR3 bases are TGCAGTTTTATCGGCACAGATACGCAGTATTTT.

The chain couples TRBV2 to TRBJ1-2, with D possibly being TRBD1 (5 bases). Germline CDR1 is SNHLY and CDR2 is FYNNEI. V was trimmed by 8 bases and J by 2 bases, leaving 12 bases between them. This CDR3 has 13 amino acids. The DNA for the CDR3 is TGTGCCAGCGGCGACAGAAACAACTATGGCTACACCTTC. As protein: CASGDRNNYGYTF.

This chain links TRBV5-1 with TRBJ2-3; 12 bases match TRBD2. There are 16 residues in the CDR3. After removal of 4 bases from V and 2 bases from J, the junction contained 5 bases not matched to a gene. The V gene's germline CDR1 is SGHRS and CDR2 YFSETQ. The CDR3 DNA follows: TGCGCCAGCAGCGGAACTAGCGGGGGGACCACAGATACGCAGTATTTT. Translating it yields CASSGTSGGTTDTQYF. The variable domain in full, completed from reference TRBV5-1 and TRBJ2-3, reads KAGVTQTPRYLIKTRGQQVTLSCSPISGHRSVSWYQQTPGQGLQFLFEYFSETQRNKGNFPGRFSGRQFSNSRSEMNVSTLELGDSALYLCASSGTSGGTTDTQYFGPGTRLTVL.

The V call is TRBV7-3, the J call TRBJ2-7, with 10 bases lining up with TRBD1. The CDR3 sequence is 14 residues long. Looked up from germline, CDR1 is SGHTA and CDR2 is FQGTGA. V was clipped by 5 bases and J by 5 bases; unmatched bases: 6. The CDR3 DNA reads TGTGCCAGCAGCCCGGACAGGGGGGTGGACGAGCAGTACTTC. As protein: CASSPDRGVDEQYF.

The sample holds many counts of this clone. J is TRBJ2-4 and V is TRBV14; D is perhaps TRBD1 (6 bases). V was pared by 4 bases and J by 0 bases, with 13 bases between. The CDR3 covers 16 residues. Germline CDR1 SGHDN, CDR2 FVKESK. The CDR3 here is CASSRTVGIAKNIQYF. The CDR3 DNA sequence: TGTGCCAGCAGCCGGACAGTCGGTATAGCCAAAAACATTCAGTACTTC. The whole variable domain, remainder taken from reference TRBV14 and TRBJ2-4, is EAGVTQFPSHSVIEKGQTVTLRCDPISGHDNLYWYRRVMGKEIKFLLHFVKESKQDESGMPNNRFLAERTGGTYSTLKVQPAELEDSGVYFCASSRTVGIAKNIQYFGAGTRLSVL.

This clone appeared a single time. The chain recombines TRBV28 with TRBJ1-6; 8 bases fit TRBD1. Germline-derived CDR1 and CDR2 are MDHEN and SYDVKM. V trimming: 5 bases; J trimming: 8 bases; junction bases outside the gene matches: 5. The CDR3 has 14 residues. The CDR3 spells CASSRDRSHSPLHF. The CDR3 DNA follows: TGTGCCAGCAGTCGGGACAGGTCGCATTCACCCCTCCACTTT.

V is TRBV9 and J is TRBJ1-1; D remains ambiguous. V gave up 5 bases and J gave up 2 bases, with 7 bases separating them. In germline, CDR1 is SGDLS, CDR2 YYNGEE. The CDR3 runs 12 residues. The CDR3 coding sequence is TGTGCCAGCAGTCGACTAAACACTGAAGCTTTCTTT. It codes for CASSRLNTEAFF.

This rearrangement joins TRBV7-9 to TRBJ1-6; D is ambiguous. Per germline, CDR1 SEHNR and CDR2 FQNEAQ (reference sequence). The germline V and J ends were trimmed by 0 bases and 10 bases, with 4 bases remaining between them. CDR3 size: 12 residues. The CDR3 is CASSLASSPLHF. CDR3 in DNA: TGTGCCAGCAGCTTAGCAAGCTCACCCCTCCACTTT.

The genes are TRBV5-8 and TRBJ1-5; possible D gene TRBD1, 6 bases. CDR3 length: 15 residues. V lost 0 bases, J lost 6 bases, and 13 bases lay in between. The germline CDR1 and CDR2 sequences are SGHTS and YDEGEE. The CDR3 region is CASSLEGGRGQPQHF. CDR3 coding DNA: TGTGCCAGCAGCTTGGAGGGGGGGCGCGGTCAGCCCCAGCATTTT. Full variable domain (outside the CDR3, taken from reference TRBV5-8 and TRBJ1-5): EAGVTQSPTHLIKTRGQQATLRCSPISGHTSVYWYQQALGLGLQFLLWYDEGEERNRGNFPPRFSGRQFPNYSSELNVNALELEDSALYLCASSLEGGRGQPQHFGDGTRLSIL.

The chain is built from TRBV5-3 and TRBJ1-1, with a weak D call TRBD1 (5 bases). TRBV5-3 is marked as an open reading frame, function uncertain. This CDR3 region has 15 residues. V was cut by 1 base and J by 2 bases, with 12 bases left in between. The CDR3 is CARSLTGRANTEAFF. Here the CDR3 DNA reads TGTGCCAGAAGCTTGACCGGCAGGGCAAACACTGAAGCTTTCTTT.